The 10 T cell receptor beta chains below were found in one sample sequenced in a study of shared clonotypes between healthy human individuals. Here immunoSEQ multiplex PCR was the method, and the copy in TCRdb shows in-frame clones only, minus some. The repertoire has 1.6 million or so clones, about 98.5% of them found once; the top ten carry approximately 0.4%. Material: naive CD4+ T cells sorted from blood. Noted subset: CD45RA+ positively selected. The receptors derive from a man aged 25-45 years in good health.

CDR3 sequence reads: CASSLSQAAGLETQYF. Written as DNA, the CDR3 is TGTGCCAGCAGCTTGTCCCAAGCGGCGGGGCTGGAGACCCAGTACTTC. The chain recombines TRBV7-6 with TRBJ2-5; TRBD2 is a possible D gene (6 bases). The CDR3 loop spans 16 amino acids. Germline CDR1 SGHVS, CDR2 FNYEAQ. Trimming took 3 bases from V and 5 from J, leaving 19 bases between them.

The chain links TRBV6-1 to TRBJ2-2; 10 bases map to TRBD2. Per the germline V gene, CDR1 is MNHNS and CDR2 is SASEGT. The CDR3 totals 15 residues. V dropped 3 bases and J dropped 7; count of bases not matched to a gene: 5. This chain's CDR3 is CASSDLAGVGGELFF. DNA of the CDR3: TGTGCCAGCAGTGACCTAGCGGGAGTGGGCGGGGAGCTGTTTTTT.

This clone was seen a single time. The chain has TRBV7-9 and TRBJ1-1; no clear D gene. Trimming took 3 bases from V and 3 from J, leaving 5 bases between them. The germline CDR1 and CDR2 sequences are SEHNR and FQNEAQ (reference sequence). The CDR3 loop spans 12 amino acids. For the CDR3, the DNA is TGTGCCAGCAGCTTCGATTACACTGAAGCTTTCTTT. It translates to CASSFDYTEAFF.

The V gene is TRBV6-4, the J gene TRBJ2-1; the D is unclear. The CDR3 has 12 amino acids. Trimming removed 0 bases at V and 9 bases at J, with 6 bases between. Germline CDR1 is MRHNA and CDR2 is SNTAGT. The CDR3 DNA reads as TGTGCCAGCAGTGACTCCTGGGGTGAGCAGTTCTTC. Its translation is CASSDSWGEQFF.

Worth noting for this clone: The junction departs from the called germline gene at one end, perhaps through a read error. The chain recombines TRBV7-7 with TRBJ2-1, with D possibly matching TRBD2 (6 bases). The CDR3 sequence is 13 residues long. Germline values: CDR1 SSHAT, CDR2 FNYEAQ (reference sequence). The CDR3 is CASSSGTANEQFF. As DNA, the CDR3 is TGTGCTAGCAGCTCCGGGACTGCCAATGAGCAGTTCTTC. The whole variable domain, filled in from reference TRBV7-7 and TRBJ2-1, reads GAGVSQSPRYKVTKRGQDVTLRCDPISSHATLYWYQQALGQGPEFLTYFNYEAQPDKSGLPSDRFSAERPEGSISTLTIQRTEQRDSAMYRCASSSGTANEQFFGPGTRLTVL.

Notes on this clone: Within the sample, other DNA sequences also encode this same CDR3. CDR3 loop: CASSPEGSSYEQYF. CDR3 sequence (DNA): TGTGCCAGCAGCCCCGAGGGCAGCTCCTACGAGCAGTACTTC. The chain joins TRBV5-4 to TRBJ2-7, with D maybe TRBD2 (5 bases). This CDR3 has 14 amino acids. V shed 4 bases and J shed 0 bases, with 11 bases lying between them. Per the germline V gene, CDR1 is SGHNT and CDR2 is YYREEE (reference sequence).

This chain connects TRBV7-9 to TRBJ1-6; D remains unclear. Trimming cost V 6 bases and J 7 bases, with 16 bases left between them. The CDR3 spans 15 residues. Germline values: CDR1 SEHNR, CDR2 FQNEAQ (reference sequence). The CDR3 DNA is TGTGCCAGCAGGGATATCTCGGGTGTCAATTCACCCCTCCACTTT. It yields the protein CASRDISGVNSPLHF. Full variable domain (missing parts from reference TRBV7-9 and TRBJ1-6): DTGVSQNPRHKITKRGQNVTFRCDPISEHNRLYWYRQTLGQGPEFLTYFQNEAQLEKSRLLSDRFSAERPKGSFSTLEIQRTEQGDSAMYLCASRDISGVNSPLHFGNGTRLTVT.

CDR3: CASSLGTHTMMQFF. The CDR3, as DNA: TGTGCCAGCAGCTTAGGGACTCATACAATGATGCAGTTCTTC. This sequence joins TRBV7-6 and TRBJ2-1; maybe TRBD2 (5 bases). Deletions cut 1 base from V and 12 bases from J, with 16 bases between. CDR1 is SGHVS, CDR2 FNYEAQ, per germline. CDR3 length equals 14 residues.

The CDR3 coding sequence is TGCACCAGCAGCCAATGGTCGACGCAGTATTTT. It yields the protein CTSSQWSTQYF. The rearrangement joins TRBV1 to TRBJ2-3. TRBV1 is reported as a pseudogene. CDR3 length equals 11 residues.

The chain carries TRBV11-2 and TRBJ2-5; D is ambiguous. The CDR3 contains 16 residues. V lost 1 base and J lost 7, with 19 bases in between. From germline, CDR1 is SGHAT and CDR2 FQNNGV. Here the CDR3 DNA reads TGTGCCAGCAGCTTAGGGTTCTTCCCGTCCAGAGGGACCCAGTACTTC. As protein: CASSLGFFPSRGTQYF. The complete variable domain, with remaining parts taken from reference TRBV11-2 and TRBJ2-5, reads EAGVAQSPRYKIIEKRQSVAFWCNPISGHATLYWYQQILGQGPKLLIQFQNNGVVDDSQLPKDRFSAERLKGVDSTLKIQPAKLEDSAVYLCASSLGFFPSRGTQYFGPGTRLLVL.